This TCR beta chain was identified in a study of T-cell memory formation after mild COVID-19. The CDR3 extends over 16 amino acids. The germline gives CDR1 SGHRS, CDR2 YFSETQ. Trimming removed 1 base from V and 1 base from J; junction bases left unmatched: 8. Concerning this clonotype: Antigen specificity is unknown.

TCRdb independently ran MiXCR on the 5' RACE reads; one entry per CDR3 protein. The top ten hold around an eighth of the sample, which has hundreds of thousands of distinct CDR3 sequences, 25% to 30% seen once. Study-wide points: A balance of CD4 and CD8 characterized clones contracting day 15 to 85, whereas later expanders leaned CD4+.

The sequence derives from an adult woman who had mild COVID-19 (a few samples of this study predate the infection). Cell type and time point are not known. V is TRBV5-1 and J is TRBJ2-7; 7 bases match TRBD2. Sequencing used PBMCs or a T cell subset sorted from them (not recorded which). CDR3 in amino acids: CASSLREGLYSYEQYF. In DNA form, the CDR3 reads TGCGCCAGCAGCTTGAGGGAGGGACTCTATTCCTACGAGCAGTACTTC.